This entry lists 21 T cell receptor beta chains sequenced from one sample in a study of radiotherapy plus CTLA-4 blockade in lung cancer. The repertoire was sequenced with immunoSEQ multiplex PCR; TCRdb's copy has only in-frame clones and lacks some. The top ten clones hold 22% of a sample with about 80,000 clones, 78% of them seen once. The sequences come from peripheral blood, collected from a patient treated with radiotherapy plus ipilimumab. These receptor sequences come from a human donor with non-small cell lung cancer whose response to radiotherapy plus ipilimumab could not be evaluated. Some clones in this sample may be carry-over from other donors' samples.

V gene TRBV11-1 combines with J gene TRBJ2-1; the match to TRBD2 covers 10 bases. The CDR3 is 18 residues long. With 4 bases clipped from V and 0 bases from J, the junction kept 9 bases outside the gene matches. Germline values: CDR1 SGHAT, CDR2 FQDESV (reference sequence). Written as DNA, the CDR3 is TGTGCCAGCAGCTCCTTTAGCGGGGGGACAGGCTCCTACAATGAGCAGTTCTTC. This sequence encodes CASSSFSGGTGSYNEQFF.

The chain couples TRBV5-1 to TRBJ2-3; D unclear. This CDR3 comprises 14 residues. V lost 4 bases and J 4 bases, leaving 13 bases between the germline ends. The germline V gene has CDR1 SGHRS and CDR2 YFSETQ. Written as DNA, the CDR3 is TGCGCCAGCAGCCCAGGTGGCACAGCAGATACGCAGTATTTT. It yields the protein CASSPGGTADTQYF.

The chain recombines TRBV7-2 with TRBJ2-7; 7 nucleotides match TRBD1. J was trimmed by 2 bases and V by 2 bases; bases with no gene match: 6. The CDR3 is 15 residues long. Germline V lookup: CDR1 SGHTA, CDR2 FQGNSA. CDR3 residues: CASSLMGQPTYEQYF. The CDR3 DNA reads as TGTGCCAGCAGCTTAATGGGACAGCCAACCTACGAGCAGTACTTC.

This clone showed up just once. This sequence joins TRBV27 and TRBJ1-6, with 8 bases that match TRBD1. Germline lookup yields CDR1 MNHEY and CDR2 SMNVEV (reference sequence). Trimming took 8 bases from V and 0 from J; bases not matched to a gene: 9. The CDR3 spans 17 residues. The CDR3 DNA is TGTGCCAGCTCGGACAGGGCCACGATCTCCTATAATTCACCCCTCCACTTT. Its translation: CASSDRATISYNSPLHF.

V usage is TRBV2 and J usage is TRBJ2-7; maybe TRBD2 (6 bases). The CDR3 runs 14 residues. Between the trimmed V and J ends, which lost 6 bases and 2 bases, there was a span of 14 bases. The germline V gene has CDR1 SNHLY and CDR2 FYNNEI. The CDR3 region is CASRMGRKAYEQYF. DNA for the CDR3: TGTGCCAGCAGGATGGGGAGGAAGGCCTACGAGCAGTACTTC.

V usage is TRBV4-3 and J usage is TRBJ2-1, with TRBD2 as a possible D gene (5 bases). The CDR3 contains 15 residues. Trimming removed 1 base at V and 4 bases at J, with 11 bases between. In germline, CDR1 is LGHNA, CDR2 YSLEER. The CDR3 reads CASSQGAGLYNEQFF. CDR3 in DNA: TGCGCCAGCAGCCAAGGTGCGGGCTTATACAATGAGCAGTTCTTC.

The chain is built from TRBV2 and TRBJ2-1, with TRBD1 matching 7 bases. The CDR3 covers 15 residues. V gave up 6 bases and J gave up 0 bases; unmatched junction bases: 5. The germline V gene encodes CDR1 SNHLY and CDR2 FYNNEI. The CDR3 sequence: CASRVGDSSYNEQFF. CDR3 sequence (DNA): TGTGCCAGCAGAGTGGGGGACAGCTCCTACAATGAGCAGTTCTTC.

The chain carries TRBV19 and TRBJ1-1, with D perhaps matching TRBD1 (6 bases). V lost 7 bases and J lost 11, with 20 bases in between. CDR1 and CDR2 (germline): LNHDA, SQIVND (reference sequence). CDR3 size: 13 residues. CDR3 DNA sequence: TGTGCCAGTAAATTTGACAGGTACCAAGTGGCTTTCTTT. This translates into CASKFDRYQVAFF.

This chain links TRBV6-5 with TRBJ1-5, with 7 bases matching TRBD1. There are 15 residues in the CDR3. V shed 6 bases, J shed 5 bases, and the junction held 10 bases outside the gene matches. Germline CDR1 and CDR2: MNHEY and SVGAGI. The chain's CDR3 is CASSPGDSSHQPQHF. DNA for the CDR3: TGTGCCAGCAGCCCGGGGGACAGTTCCCATCAGCCCCAGCATTTT.

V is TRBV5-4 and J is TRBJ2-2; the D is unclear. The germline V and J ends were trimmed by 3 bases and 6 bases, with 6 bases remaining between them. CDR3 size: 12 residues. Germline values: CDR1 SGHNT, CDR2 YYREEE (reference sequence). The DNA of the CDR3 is TGTGCCAGCAGCTCCCCAGCCGGGGAGCTGTTTTTT. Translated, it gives CASSSPAGELFF.

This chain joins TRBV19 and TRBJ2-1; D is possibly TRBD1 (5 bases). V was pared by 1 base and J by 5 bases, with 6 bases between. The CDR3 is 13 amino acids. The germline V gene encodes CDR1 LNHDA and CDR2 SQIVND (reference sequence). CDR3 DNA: TGTGCCAGTAGTATAGCCAGGGACAATGAGCAGTTCTTC. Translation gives CASSIARDNEQFF.

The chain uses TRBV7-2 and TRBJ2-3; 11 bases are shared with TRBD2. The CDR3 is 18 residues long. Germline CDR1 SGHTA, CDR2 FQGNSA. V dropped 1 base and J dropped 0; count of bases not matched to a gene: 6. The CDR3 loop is CASSLEGLAESSTDTQYF. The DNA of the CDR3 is TGTGCCAGCAGCTTAGAGGGACTAGCGGAATCTAGCACAGATACGCAGTATTTT.

For the CDR3, the DNA is TGTGCCAGCAGTTTATCGGCGCCCAGGGCCGGACCAGATACGCAGTATTTT. Amino acids: CASSLSAPRAGPDTQYF. This chain connects TRBV27 to TRBJ2-3; weak D call: TRBD1 (5 bases). The CDR3 runs 17 residues. Trimming removed 0 bases from V and 4 bases from J, with 17 bases in between. Germline V gene lookup returns CDR1 MNHEY and CDR2 SMNVEV (reference sequence).

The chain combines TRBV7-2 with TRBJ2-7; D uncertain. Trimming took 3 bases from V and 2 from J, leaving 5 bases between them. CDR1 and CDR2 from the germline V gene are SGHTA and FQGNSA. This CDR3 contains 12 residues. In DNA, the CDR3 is TGTGCCAGCAGCTTGAGGCCCTACGAGCAGTACTTC. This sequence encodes CASSLRPYEQYF.

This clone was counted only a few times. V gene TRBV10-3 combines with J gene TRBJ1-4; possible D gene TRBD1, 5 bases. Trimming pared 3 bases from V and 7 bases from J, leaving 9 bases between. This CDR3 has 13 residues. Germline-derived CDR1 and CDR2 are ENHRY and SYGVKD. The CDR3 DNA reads TGTGCCATCAGTGACCCGACAGCTGAAAAACTGTTTTTT. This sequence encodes CAISDPTAEKLFF.

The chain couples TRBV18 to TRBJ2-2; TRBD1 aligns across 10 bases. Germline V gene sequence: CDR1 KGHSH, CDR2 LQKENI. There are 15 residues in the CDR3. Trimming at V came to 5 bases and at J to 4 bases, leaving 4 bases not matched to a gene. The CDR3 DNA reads TGTGCCAGCTCATCAGGGGACAGGGGCACCGGGGAGCTGTTTTTT. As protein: CASSSGDRGTGELFF.

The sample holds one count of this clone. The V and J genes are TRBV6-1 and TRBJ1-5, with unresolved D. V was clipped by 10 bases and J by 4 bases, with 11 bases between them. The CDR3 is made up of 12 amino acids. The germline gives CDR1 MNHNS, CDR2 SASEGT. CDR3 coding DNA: TGTGCCACCCAGCTACAGAATCAGCCCCAGCATTTT. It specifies CATQLQNQPQHF.

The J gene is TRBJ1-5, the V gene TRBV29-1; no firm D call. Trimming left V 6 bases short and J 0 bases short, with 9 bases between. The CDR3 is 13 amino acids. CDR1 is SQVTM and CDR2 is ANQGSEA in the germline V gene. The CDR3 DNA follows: TGCAGCGTCGGTGTAAATAGCAATCAGCCCCAGCATTTT. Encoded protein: CSVGVNSNQPQHF.

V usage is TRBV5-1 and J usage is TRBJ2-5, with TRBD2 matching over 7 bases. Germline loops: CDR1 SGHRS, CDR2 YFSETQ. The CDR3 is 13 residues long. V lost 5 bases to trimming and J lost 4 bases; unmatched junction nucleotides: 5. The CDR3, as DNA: TGCGCCAGCAGGGGAGGGTCGGGAGAGACCCAGTACTTC. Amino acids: CASRGGSGETQYF.

CDR3: CASSEVKGEETQYF. CDR3 DNA sequence: TGTGCCAGCAGTGAAGTGAAGGGAGAAGAGACCCAGTACTTC. The chain joins TRBV25-1 to TRBJ2-5; possible D gene TRBD2, 5 bases. The CDR3 extends over 14 amino acids. The ends were cut back, 2 bases at V and 3 bases at J, with 10 bases in the middle. Germline V lookup: CDR1 MGHDK, CDR2 SYGVNS. The variable domain in full, with the rest retrieved from reference TRBV25-1 and TRBJ2-5, is EADIYQTPRYLVIGTGKKITLECSQTMGHDKMYWYQQDPGMELHLIHYSYGVNSTEKGDLSSESTVSRIRTEHFPLTLESARPSHTSQYLCASSEVKGEETQYFGPGTRLLVL.

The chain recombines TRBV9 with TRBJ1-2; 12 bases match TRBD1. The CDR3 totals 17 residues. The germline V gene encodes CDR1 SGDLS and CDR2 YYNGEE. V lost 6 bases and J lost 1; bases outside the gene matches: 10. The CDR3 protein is CASTSRDRGLDNYGYTF. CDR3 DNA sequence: TGTGCCAGCACCTCTCGGGACAGGGGGCTCGATAACTATGGCTACACCTTC.